A single sample is the source of the 19 T cell receptor beta chains below, sequenced in a study of regulatory T cells in long-lasting Graves disease. The sample's time point: persistent/refractory GD, antithyroid drugs over 5 years with positive TRAb. Construction of the TCR library relied on RNA isolated from PBMCs. Combining iRepertoire HTBI primers with Arm-PCR of CDR3 regions, the authors built TCR beta libraries. TCRdb reprocessed the multiplex PCR reads with MiXCR, giving one entry per CDR3 protein. The sample has about 470,000 distinct CDR3 sequences; under 25% are singletons. This material consisted of peripheral blood mononuclear cells (PBMCs), taken when the disease was refractory, from a patient treated with antithyroid drugs. The receptors shown here come from a female donor with Graves disease.

This clonotype was picked up many times. This chain links TRBV7-2 with TRBJ1-2; D gene unclear. Trimming left V 5 bases short and J 3 bases short, with 7 bases between. The CDR3 totals 12 residues. Germline CDR1 and CDR2: SGHTA and FQGNSA. The CDR3 nucleotides read TGTGCCAGCAGCCCTCAGTACTATGGCTACACCTTC. The encoded protein is CASSPQYYGYTF.

This clonotype appeared many times. V is TRBV5-4 and J is TRBJ2-2; tentative D call: TRBD2 (5 bases). Trimming stripped 4 bases from V and 9 bases from J, with 16 bases between. This CDR3 contains 14 residues. Germline-derived CDR1 and CDR2 are SGHNT and YYREEE (reference sequence). CDR3 in amino acids: CASSPRRTPRELFF. For the CDR3, the DNA is TGTGCCAGCAGCCCCCGCAGGACTCCTCGGGAGCTGTTTTTT.

The chain employs TRBV7-9 and TRBJ2-1, with 9 positions matching TRBD2. The CDR3 is 15 residues long. The junction had 6 bases not matched to a gene; V was cut back by 1 base and J by 8 bases. CDR1 SEHNR and CDR2 FQNEAQ come from the germline V gene (reference sequence). The CDR3 DNA is TGTGCCAGCAGCTTAGACGGGACTAGCTCGGATGAGCAGTTCTTC. Translating gives CASSLDGTSSDEQFF.

This clonotype has only a few counts. This chain joins TRBV7-9 and TRBJ2-7; tentatively, D is TRBD1 or TRBD2 (5 bases each). Trimming left V 2 bases short and J 4 bases short, with 12 bases between. Germline V lookup: CDR1 SEHNR, CDR2 FQNEAQ (reference sequence). This CDR3 has 14 amino acids. CDR3: CASSLIREGYEQYF. In DNA form, the CDR3 reads TGTGCCAGCAGCTTAATACGAGAGGGGTACGAGCAGTACTTC.

This clonotype showed up many times. The CDR3 DNA sequence: TGTGCCAGCAGTTACCTTAGCGGACAAGAGACCCAGTACTTC. The encoded protein is CASSYLSGQETQYF. The gene calls are TRBV6-5 and TRBJ2-5; D is possibly TRBD2 (6 bases). Trimming left V 2 bases short and J 2 bases short, with 9 bases between. This CDR3 is 14 amino acids long. From germline, CDR1 is MNHEY and CDR2 SVGAGI.

This clonotype turned up a few times. V usage is TRBV5-1 and J usage is TRBJ1-6; 7 nucleotides align to TRBD1. The germline gives CDR1 SGHRS, CDR2 YFSETQ. Unmatched junction bases numbered 6, after V lost 5 bases and J lost 7 bases. The CDR3 covers 14 residues. CDR3 coding DNA: TGCGCCAGCAGTTACCGGGACAGCAATTCACCCCTCCACTTT. This gives the protein CASSYRDSNSPLHF. The whole variable domain, filled in from reference TRBV5-1 and TRBJ1-6, reads KAGVTQTPRYLIKTRGQQVTLSCSPISGHRSVSWYQQTPGQGLQFLFEYFSETQRNKGNFPGRFSGRQFSNSRSEMNVSTLELGDSALYLCASSYRDSNSPLHFGNGTRLTVT.

The chain recombines TRBV28 with TRBJ2-2; TRBD1 aligns across 8 bases. With V trimmed by 5 bases and J by 4 bases, 12 bases remained unmatched. This CDR3 contains 17 residues. Germline loops: CDR1 MDHEN, CDR2 SYDVKM. This CDR3 is CASSPPPETGVTGELFF. The CDR3 bases are TGTGCCAGCAGTCCCCCCCCGGAGACAGGGGTCACCGGGGAGCTGTTTTTT.

This clonotype has ten or more counts. This sequence joins TRBV27 and TRBJ2-6; 8 nucleotides agree with TRBD2. The CDR3 loop spans 18 amino acids. Losses at the gene ends were 5 bases for V and 0 bases for J; bases not matched to a gene: 9. CDR1 is MNHEY and CDR2 is SMNVEV in the germline V gene (reference sequence). CDR3 amino acids: CASSLTGLVISGANVLTF. CDR3 sequence (DNA): TGTGCCAGCAGTCTGACGGGACTAGTGATCTCTGGGGCCAACGTCCTGACTTTC.

This clonotype was detected only a few times. The chain recombines TRBV5-1 with TRBJ1-2, with 12 bases fitting TRBD1. This CDR3 comprises 14 residues. Trimming cost V 4 bases and J 6 bases; bases outside gene matches: 4. The germline V gene has CDR1 SGHRS and CDR2 YFSETQ. This CDR3 reads CASSPGQGAHGYTF. The CDR3 bases are TGCGCCAGCAGCCCGGGACAGGGGGCACATGGCTACACCTTC.

Ten or more counts support this clonotype. The chain's CDR3 is CASSLGWGSTEAFF. As DNA, the CDR3 is TGTGCCAGCAGCTTGGGTTGGGGGTCCACTGAAGCTTTCTTT. This sequence joins TRBV5-5 and TRBJ1-1; possibly TRBD1 for D (5 bases). This CDR3 is 14 amino acids long. Trimming removed 0 bases at V and 4 bases at J, with 10 bases between. The germline V gene encodes CDR1 SGHKS and CDR2 YYEKEE (reference sequence).

This clonotype was counted ten times or more. The V gene is TRBV2, the J gene TRBJ1-1; D remains ambiguous. CDR3 length: 12 residues. Germline CDR1 and CDR2: SNHLY and FYNNEI. Trimming pared 4 bases from V and 4 bases from J, leaving 7 bases between. The CDR3 sequence is CASSAGVTEAFF. CDR3 sequence (DNA): TGTGCCAGCAGTGCCGGGGTCACTGAAGCTTTCTTT.

In this sample, this clonotype turned up many times. This chain connects TRBV10-3 to TRBJ2-7, with a possible D match to TRBD2 (6 bases). The CDR3 is 15 amino acids. Germline V gene lookup returns CDR1 ENHRY and CDR2 SYGVKD. Trimming shortened V by 0 bases and J by 0 bases, and 9 bases separated the two germline ends. The CDR3 here is CAISESMTSSYEQYF. CDR3 DNA: TGTGCCATCAGTGAGTCGATGACTAGCTCCTACGAGCAGTACTTC.

The sample holds many counts of this clonotype. This rearrangement joins TRBV14 to TRBJ2-5; D may be TRBD2 (5 bases). In germline, CDR1 is SGHDN, CDR2 FVKESK. CDR3 length: 15 residues. V lost 4 bases and J 1 base, leaving 13 bases between the germline ends. The CDR3 DNA reads TGTGCCAGCAGCCGTGGAGAGCGGCGCCAAGAGACCCAGTACTTC. Its protein is CASSRGERRQETQYF.

This clonotype was observed at least ten times. The V and J genes are TRBV12-3 or TRBV12-4 and TRBJ1-2, with 7 bases matching TRBD1. CDR3 length: 13 residues. V lost 5 bases to trimming and J lost 8 bases; unmatched junction nucleotides: 8. DNA of the CDR3: TGTGCCAGCAGTCCGGGACAGATGGGAGGCTACACCTTC. Translated: CASSPGQMGGYTF.

The V gene is TRBV7-2, the J gene TRBJ2-2, with D perhaps TRBD1 or TRBD2 (5 bases each). The CDR3 is made up of 16 amino acids. The germline V and J ends were trimmed by 1 base and 6 bases, with 15 bases remaining between them. Looked up from germline, CDR1 is SGHTA and CDR2 is FQGNSA. The CDR3 loop reads CASSLVEGLSSGELFF. The CDR3, as DNA: TGTGCCAGCAGCTTAGTAGAGGGGCTTAGCTCCGGGGAGCTGTTTTTT.

Note on this clonotype: Just one base apart from a much larger clone, this may be a read error. CDR3 DNA sequence: TGTGCCAGCAGTCTAAGGAGGACAGAGAATTCACTCCTCCACTTT. Protein: CASSLRRTENSLLHF. V is TRBV2 and J is TRBJ1-6; D is possibly TRBD1 (6 bases). CDR3 length: 15 residues. Germline CDR1 is SNHLY and CDR2 is FYNNEI.

This chain links TRBV27 with TRBJ1-2; TRBD1 agrees at 8 bases. V trimming: 1 base; J trimming: 2 bases; junction bases outside the gene matches: 9. The CDR3 runs to 17 residues. The V gene's germline CDR1 is MNHEY and CDR2 SMNVEV (reference sequence). CDR3: CASSLYVDREGNYGYTF. In DNA form, the CDR3 reads TGTGCCAGCAGTTTATACGTGGACAGGGAGGGGAACTATGGCTACACCTTC.

This clonotype was observed at least ten times. V gene TRBV28 combines with J gene TRBJ2-7, with 11 positions matching TRBD1. CDR1 MDHEN and CDR2 SYDVKM come from the germline V gene. The CDR3 consists of 15 residues. The V segment lost 5 bases and the J segment 4 bases; nucleotides outside the gene matches: 7. As DNA, the CDR3 is TGTGCCAGCAGTCAGTTGGGGACAGGGGGTTACGAGCAGTACTTC. This gives the protein CASSQLGTGGYEQYF.

Details on this clonotype: It may be a read error: a sequence one base away is much more abundant. The chain is built from TRBV11-2 and TRBJ1-1; 8 nucleotides align to TRBD1. Germline lookup yields CDR1 SGHAT and CDR2 FQNNGV. The V segment lost 8 bases and the J segment 10 bases; nucleotides outside the gene matches: 18. CDR3 size: 15 residues. CDR3 amino acids: CASGYPGTGVYRAFF. CDR3 DNA: TGTGCCAGCGGCTACCCTGGGACAGGAGTATATCGAGCTTTCTTT.